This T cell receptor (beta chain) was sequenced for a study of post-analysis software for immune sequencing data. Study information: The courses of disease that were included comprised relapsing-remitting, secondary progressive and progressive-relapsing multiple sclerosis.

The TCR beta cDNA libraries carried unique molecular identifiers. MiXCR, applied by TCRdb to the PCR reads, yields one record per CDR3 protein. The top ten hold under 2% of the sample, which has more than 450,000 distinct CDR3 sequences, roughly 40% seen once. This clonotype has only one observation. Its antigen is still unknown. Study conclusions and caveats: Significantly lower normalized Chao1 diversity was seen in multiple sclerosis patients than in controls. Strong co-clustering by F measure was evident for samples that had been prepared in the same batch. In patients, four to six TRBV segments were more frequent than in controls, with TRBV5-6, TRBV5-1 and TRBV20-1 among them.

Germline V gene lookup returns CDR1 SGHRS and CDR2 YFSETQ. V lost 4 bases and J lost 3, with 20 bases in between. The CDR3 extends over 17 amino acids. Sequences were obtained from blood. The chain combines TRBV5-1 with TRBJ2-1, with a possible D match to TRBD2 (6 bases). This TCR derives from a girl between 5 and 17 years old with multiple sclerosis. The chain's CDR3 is CASSRRGTEGDYNEQFF. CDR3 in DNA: TGCGCCAGCAGCCGGAGGGGCACAGAAGGTGACTACAATGAGCAGTTCTTC.